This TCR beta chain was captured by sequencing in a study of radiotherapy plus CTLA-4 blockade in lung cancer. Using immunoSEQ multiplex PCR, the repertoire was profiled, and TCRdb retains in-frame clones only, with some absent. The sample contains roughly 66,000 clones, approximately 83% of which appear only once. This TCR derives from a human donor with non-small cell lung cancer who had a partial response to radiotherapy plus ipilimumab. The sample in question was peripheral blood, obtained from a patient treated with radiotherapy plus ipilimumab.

The CDR3 coding sequence is TGTGCCAGCAGCTTCCCCACGGGACTTAGCACAGATACGCAGTATTTT. It yields the protein CASSFPTGLSTDTQYF. The chain is built from TRBV7-3 and TRBJ2-3; tentatively, D is TRBD2 (6 bases). V lost 3 bases to trimming and J lost 0 bases, with 13 bases between them. CDR1 is SGHTA and CDR2 is FQGTGA in the germline V gene. The CDR3 has 16 amino acids.